A single T cell receptor (beta chain) is shown here with its context. This sample was taken from a study of cytomegalovirus exposure and HLA in healthy donors. This CDR3 is 15 amino acids long. The V gene lost 2 bases and the J gene lost 0 bases, with 8 bases spanning the gap. Germline CDR1 is SGHVS and CDR2 is FNYEAQ. The method was immunoSEQ multiplex PCR; TCRdb's version includes in-frame clones alone and lacks a portion of them. The data show 200,000 to 300,000 clones, 75% to 90% seen once. The receptor was derived from a woman in her thirties in good health and CMV-seropositive. The rearrangement uses TRBV7-6 and TRBJ2-1; no firm D call. Material for sequencing was PBMCs. This CDR3 is CASSLKLSSYNEQFF. The CDR3 bases are TGTGCCAGCAGCTTAAAATTGAGCTCCTACAATGAGCAGTTCTTC.